This T cell receptor (beta chain) comes out of a study of a mutant IDH1 vaccine in newly diagnosed glioma. This CDR3 is 16 amino acids long. Data came from immunoSEQ multiplex PCR; TCRdb stores just in-frame clones and leaves some out. The sample lists about 67,000 clones, 84% occurring once. This clone was counted a few times. No antigen is known for it. Time point of the sample: week 23, last vaccination. Alongside topical imiquimod, each dose of vaccine comprised 300 ug of mutant IDH1 20-mer peptide. Source: PBMCs, taken from a glioma patient whose treatment included an IDH1 peptide vaccine. V gene TRBV21-1 combines with J gene TRBJ2-2; the D segment call TRBD2 is taken from the table without a DNA check. TRBV21-1 is given as a pseudogene. The sequence was collected from a young man with glioma. The chain's CDR3 is CASSNWRSRCTGELFF. The CDR3 DNA sequence: TGTGCCAGCAGCAACTGGCGGTCGAGGTGCACCGGGGAGCTGTTTTTT.